The subject of this entry is one T cell receptor (beta chain). Its antigen remains undetermined. One end of the junction does not line up with germline, which may come from a read error. The cohort consisted of 666 healthy bone marrow donors. Cohort members were all nominally healthy when sampled, although unrecorded immune exposures were likely present. The donor was CMV seropositive and belonged to the group of about 290 seropositive cohort members. A peripheral blood sample was collected from each donor, and TCR beta sequencing was performed on peripheral blood mononuclear cells. Genomic DNA was extracted from the blood cell samples with the Qiagen DNeasy Blood Extraction Kit. This sample stems from a study of cytomegalovirus exposure and HLA in healthy donors (TCRdb year 2017). In the study overall: An earlier analysis of approximately 600 of the donors reported approximately 270 Gb of sequence data and about 100 million unique TCR beta sequences from 150 million to 200 million T cells. Genome-wide SNP genotypes for about 65% of the roughly 670 donors were used in a later genetic analysis, which treated that subset as a discovery cohort. The aim of the study was to test whether cataloging public T cell receptors could identify signatures of past pathogen exposure. Donor age, sex, ethnicity and CMV serostatus were collected together with the repertoire data. Rather than drawing on any new phenotypic data, the later analysis identified candidate immune exposures from TCR beta sequences and the way those sequences occurred across donors. About 5 DR-DQ haplotypes were handled as single units for association and clustering, since linkage in the cohort was strong. Both class I and class II loci were covered by HLA typing, at four-digit resolution. Among 398 genotyped donors of the cohort, an average of around 250,000 unique TCR beta nucleotide sequences was sequenced per donor, of which roughly 17% were non-productive. The genetic ancestry cluster associated with self-reported Caucasian donors included 81% of the 398 genotyped donors. To decide whether each TCR beta V gene segment behaved as functional or pseudogenic, an earlier analysis of 587 of the donors relied on high-throughput TCR beta sequencing. Roughly 300 gigabases of sequencing data and roughly 80 million unique TCR sequences made up an early release that covered 500 to 700 HLA-typed donors. To study patterns of TCR occurrence, a later analysis re-analyzed previously published TCR beta repertoires from 666 donors and added high-resolution HLA genotyping. To predict cytomegalovirus infection status, the study combined high-throughput TCR immunosequencing, statistical association of individual TCRs with disease status, and machine learning. All discovery cohort repertoires had been generated on a single sequencing platform. In addition to the first cohort of 650 to 750 subjects, a separate validation cohort of about 120 different subjects was used. The study used immunosequencing to profile the T cell repertoires of 666 subjects and linked those repertoires to cytomegalovirus serostatus. The number of typed donors differed by locus: roughly 620-630 for A, B, C, DRB1 and DQB1; 500 to 550 for DQA1; about 600 for DPA1; and roughly 470 for DPB1. Beyond this particular receptor, the publication reports: It was suggested by the authors that the approach could potentially be generalized to other disease states and immunological phenotypes. A later genetic analysis reported fewer N-insertions in productive TCRs among donors in an Asian-associated ancestry cluster than the roughly 700-donor mean. HLA typing was unavailable for some donors at each locus, so association tests used only the typed subset. The cohort was sequenced for TCR beta chains only, and without alpha or paired-chain data the features that could be detected were limited. A cluster of highly shared sequence variants was judged likely to be a technical artifact of the sequencing pipeline. Strong co-occurrence of HLA alleles, especially DR and DQ, made assigning TCR associations to individual alleles difficult. V-gene and J-gene trimming of TCR beta chains was associated with a missense DCLRE1C variant in a later genetic analysis, and the association was replicated in an independent cohort. A later analysis found that TCR association rates varied across HLA loci, with DRB1 alleles showing the most associated TCRs and HLA-C alleles the fewest. A later analysis reported that several top co-occurrence clusters appeared linked to parvovirus B19, influenza, CMV and Epstein-Barr virus. The classifier was reported to diagnose cytomegalovirus status with high specificity and sensitivity in both the original cohort and the validation cohort. The study gave a list of some 150 TCR beta chains associated with cytomegalovirus. CMV serostatus was the only immune exposure information available for the cohort. A further reported finding was that TCR beta sequences accurately predicted the HLA-A and HLA-B alleles for most subjects in the first cohort. Correlated functional status among segregating V segments might be attributable to linkage disequilibrium, but an unknown experimental factor could not be ruled out. Compared with equally common non-associated chains, HLA-associated TCR beta chains in a later analysis were more clonally expanded and had lower generation probabilities. A few of the identified cytomegalovirus-associated TCR beta chains were confirmed in vitro to be specific for cytomegalovirus antigens. In an earlier analysis of fewer than 700 of the donors, most TCR beta V segments appeared in productive rearrangements about 90% or about 30% of the time, broadly matching IMGT annotations. Sequencing depth was assumed to be roughly uniform across donors in the presence/absence analyses, though that assumption may not hold. The 87-base-pair reads could not distinguish some IMGT-functional V segments, including TRBV6-2 and TRBV6-3, so those segments were excluded. The earlier analysis of about 600 of the donors excluded approximately 17 rarely observed V segments, including chromosome 9 orphons, because counts were too low. Across donors, most TCR sequences were observed very rarely, whereas some public TCRs were present in many individuals. Most CMV-associated TCR beta chains appeared to be HLA-restricted in a later analysis, and the HLA associations seemed to be driven largely by CMV exposure. A later analysis associated about 17,000 TCR beta sequences with specific HLA alleles at a false discovery rate of 0.05.

Spanning cysteine to phenylalanine, the CDR3 consists of 12 amino acids. The CDR3 DNA has 36 bases and is translated from base 1. CDR1 SEHNR and CDR2 FQNEAQ are derived from the germline V gene (reference sequence). Receptors were amplified or captured by the immunoSEQ multiplex PCR assay. A mixture of 60 forward primers for TCR Vbeta segments and 13 reverse primers for TCR Jbeta segments was used in the multiplex PCR. Amplification of the CDR3 region of rearranged TCR beta genes was performed with a multiplex PCR assay on genomic DNA. The amplified TCR beta libraries were sequenced on the Illumina HiSeq System as 87-base-pair reads. The source study handled its data this way. A later analysis counted approximately 84 million unique TCR beta chains across the 500 to 850 repertoires, and roughly 9.9 million of these chains were shared by at least two donors. To remove PCR and sequencing errors, raw reads were error-corrected and collapsed into unique sequences using a nearest-neighbor algorithm that merged closely related sequences. To assign V, D and J gene segments, CDR3 sequences were aligned to IMGT reference sequences. For a sequence to be retained, a match of at least six nucleotides was required to both a V gene segment and a J gene segment. A rearrangement counted as productive if the CDR3 had no stop codons and remained in frame with V and J, and every other rearrangement counted as non-productive. CDR3 was defined according to IMGT convention as the region running from the second conserved V-encoded cysteine to the conserved J-encoded phenylalanine. The earlier analysis of 587 of the donors excluded sequences that lacked an unambiguous match to a single V gene segment. In an earlier analysis of about 590 of the donors, a V segment was called functional when productive rearrangements were above 56.7%, and segregating when the standard deviation between donors exceeded 5%. A statistical classification framework was built for diagnosing cytomegalovirus status from the catalog of TCR beta chain sequences. A later analysis assigned V and J genes by comparing TCR nucleotide sequences with IMGT/GENE-DB human TR gene sequences. The TCRdist pipeline was used in a later analysis to assign CDR3 sequences and most-parsimonious VDJ recombination scenarios. In a later analysis, each TCR beta chain was defined by its CDR3 amino acid sequence together with its V-gene family, and reads without a unique V-gene family were excluded. In a later analysis, some 600 highly shared, low-generation-probability nucleotide sequences were removed to address suspected cross-contamination and a sequencing artifact. In a later analysis, a clonal expansion index was calculated for each public chain from normalized within-repertoire ranks of inferred template counts. Generation probabilities in a later analysis came from a VDJ recombination model fitted to out-of-frame rearrangements, and those results were checked against IGoR. Hypergeometric tests were used in a later analysis to score TCR-TCR, TCR-HLA and TCR-CMV co-occurrence, with a repertoire-size bias correction applied to the TCR pairs. In a later analysis, false discovery rates were estimated by permuting HLA or CMV assignments 20 times. In a later analysis, co-occurring TCRs were grouped with DBSCAN, and TCRdist sequence similarity was added when clustering was performed within HLA-allele-positive subsets. Repertoires with fewer than 30,000 or more than 120,000 public chains, plus five repertoires with anomalous nucleotide sharing, were excluded from co-occurrence clustering. TCRdb re-hosts the immuneACCESS table, in-frame sequences only. Its copies lack some clones; in the studies checked, an unresolved V gene accounts for under half of them, and the cause for the rest is not known. V, J and clone size reflect that table, while D and trimming were determined from the DNA. For this sample there are 120,000 or so clones; about 85% appear just once. The ten largest account for about 3.9% of the sample.

The TCR originated in a man younger than 30 in good health and CMV-seropositive. Sequencing was performed on PBMCs. This receptor chain uses TRBV7-9 and TRBJ1-2; perhaps TRBD1 is the D gene, with 5 bases matching. The DNA reads TGTTCCAGCAGCTTATGGACAAATGGCTACACCTTC. This encodes CSSSLWTNGYTF.